This T cell receptor (beta chain) was sequenced in a study of OX40 agonist ivuxolimab in advanced cancers. The V gene lost 3 bases and the J gene lost 0 bases, with 15 bases spanning the gap. This CDR3 spans 16 amino acids. In germline, CDR1 is SGHDT, CDR2 YYEEEE. Profiling relied on immunoSEQ multiplex PCR, and the TCRdb table lists in-frame clones only, not all of them. The sample includes fewer than 80,000 clones, about 86% of them seen just once. The receptor comes from an adult with an advanced solid tumor such as melanoma, head and neck, liver or kidney cancer. The sample consisted of CD4+ or CD8+ T cells sorted from blood, taken in a trial of the OX40 agonist ivuxolimab. The V and J genes are TRBV5-6 and TRBJ1-1; D is ambiguous. This chain's CDR3 is CASSSLVQSLNTEAFF. DNA of the CDR3: TGTGCCAGCAGCTCTCTGGTCCAGTCACTGAACACTGAAGCTTTCTTT.